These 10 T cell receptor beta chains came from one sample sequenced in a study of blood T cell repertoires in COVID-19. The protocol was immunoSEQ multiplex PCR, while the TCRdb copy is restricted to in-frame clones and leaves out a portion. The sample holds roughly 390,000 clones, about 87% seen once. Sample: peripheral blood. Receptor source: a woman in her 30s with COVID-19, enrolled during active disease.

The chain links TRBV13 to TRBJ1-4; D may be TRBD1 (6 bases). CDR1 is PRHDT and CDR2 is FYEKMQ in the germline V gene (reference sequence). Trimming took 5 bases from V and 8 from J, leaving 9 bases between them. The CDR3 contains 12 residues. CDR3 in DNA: TGTGCCAGCAGCCAGGGGTGGGAAAAACTGTTTTTT. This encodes CASSQGWEKLFF.

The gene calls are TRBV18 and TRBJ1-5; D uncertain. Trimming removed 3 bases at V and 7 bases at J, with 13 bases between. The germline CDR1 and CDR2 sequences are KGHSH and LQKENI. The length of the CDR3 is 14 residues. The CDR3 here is CASSPQRARQPQHF. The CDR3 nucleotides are TGTGCCAGCTCACCGCAGAGGGCGAGGCAGCCCCAGCATTTT.

CDR3 amino acids: CASSVARLAVVSEQFF. CDR3 in DNA: TGTGCCAGCAGCGTAGCTAGGCTAGCGGTAGTTAGCGAGCAGTTCTTC. This chain joins TRBV9 and TRBJ2-1, with 7 bases identical to TRBD2. This CDR3 contains 16 residues. Per the germline V gene, CDR1 is SGDLS and CDR2 is YYNGEE. Trimming at V came to 0 bases and at J to 10 bases, leaving 13 bases not matched to a gene. Together with reference TRBV9 and TRBJ2-1, the CDR3 gives the full variable domain: DSGVTQTPKHLITATGQRVTLRCSPRSGDLSVYWYQQSLDQGLQFLIQYYNGEERAKGNILERFSAQQFPDLHSELNLSSLELGDSALYFCASSVARLAVVSEQFFGPGTRLTVL.

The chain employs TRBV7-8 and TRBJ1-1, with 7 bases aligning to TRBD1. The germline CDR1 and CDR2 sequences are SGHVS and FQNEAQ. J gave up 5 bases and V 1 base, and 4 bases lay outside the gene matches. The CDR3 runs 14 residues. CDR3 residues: CASSLGSTGTEAFF. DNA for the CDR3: TGTGCCAGCAGCTTAGGATCGACAGGGACTGAAGCTTTCTTT. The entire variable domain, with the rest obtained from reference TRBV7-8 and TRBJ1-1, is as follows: GAGVSQSPRYKVAKRGQDVALRCDPISGHVSLFWYQQALGQGPEFLTYFQNEAQLDKSGLPSDRFFAERPEGSVSTLKIQRTQQEDSAVYLCASSLGSTGTEAFFGQGTRLTVV.

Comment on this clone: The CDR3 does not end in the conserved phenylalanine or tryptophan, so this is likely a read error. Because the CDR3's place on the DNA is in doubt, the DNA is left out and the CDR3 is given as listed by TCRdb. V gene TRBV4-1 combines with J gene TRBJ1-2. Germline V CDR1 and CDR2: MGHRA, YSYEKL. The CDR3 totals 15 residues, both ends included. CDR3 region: CASSQDSVAAKDFCL.

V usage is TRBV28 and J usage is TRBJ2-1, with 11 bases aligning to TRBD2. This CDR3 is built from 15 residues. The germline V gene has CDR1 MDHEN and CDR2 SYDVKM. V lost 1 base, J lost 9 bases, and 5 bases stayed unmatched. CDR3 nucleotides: TGTGCCAGCAGTTTATTAACTAGCGGGAGTCTTGAGCAGTTCTTC. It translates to CASSLLTSGSLEQFF. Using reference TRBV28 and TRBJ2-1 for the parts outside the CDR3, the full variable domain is DVKVTQSSRYLVKRTGEKVFLECVQDMDHENMFWYRQDPGLGLRLIYFSYDVKMKEKGDIPEGYSVSREKKERFSLILESASTNQTSMYLCASSLLTSGSLEQFFGPGTRLTVL.

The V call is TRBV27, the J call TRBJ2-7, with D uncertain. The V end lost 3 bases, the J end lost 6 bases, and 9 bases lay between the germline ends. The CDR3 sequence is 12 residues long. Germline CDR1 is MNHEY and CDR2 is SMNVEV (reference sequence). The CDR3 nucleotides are TGTGCCAGCAGTTTTTCTGGTAGCGAGCAGTACTTC. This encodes CASSFSGSEQYF.

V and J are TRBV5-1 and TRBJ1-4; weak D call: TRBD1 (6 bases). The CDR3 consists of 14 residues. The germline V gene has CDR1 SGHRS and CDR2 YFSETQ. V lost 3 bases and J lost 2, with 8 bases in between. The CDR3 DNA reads TGCGCCAGCAGCTCGACAGGCACTAATGAAAAACTGTTTTTT. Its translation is CASSSTGTNEKLFF. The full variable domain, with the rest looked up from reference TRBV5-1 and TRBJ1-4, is KAGVTQTPRYLIKTRGQQVTLSCSPISGHRSVSWYQQTPGQGLQFLFEYFSETQRNKGNFPGRFSGRQFSNSRSEMNVSTLELGDSALYLCASSSTGTNEKLFFGSGTQLSVL.

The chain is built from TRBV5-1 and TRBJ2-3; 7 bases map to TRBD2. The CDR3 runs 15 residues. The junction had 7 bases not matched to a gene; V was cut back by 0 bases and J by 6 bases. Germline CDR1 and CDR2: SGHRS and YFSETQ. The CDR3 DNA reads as TGCGCCAGCAGCTTGGGGGGAGGGCAGTCCGATACGCAGTATTTT. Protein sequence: CASSLGGGQSDTQYF.

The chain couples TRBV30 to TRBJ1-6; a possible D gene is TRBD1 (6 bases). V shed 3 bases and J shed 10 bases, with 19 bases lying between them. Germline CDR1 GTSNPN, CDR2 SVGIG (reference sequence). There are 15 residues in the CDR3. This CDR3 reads CAWSPGQGIDSPLHF. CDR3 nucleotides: TGTGCCTGGAGCCCGGGGCAGGGGATAGACTCACCCCTCCACTTT.